The source of this T cell receptor (beta chain) is a study of CD8 T cells in Susac syndrome. Overall study results and limits: Clonal expansion involving Susac CD8+ cells peaked in TEMRA cells and active patients.

Random hexamers were used to reverse transcribe the RNA input (about 0.5 to 1 ug). It was immunoSEQ multiplex PCR that amplified TCR beta CDR3 across 54 Vbeta and 13 Jbeta. A single record per CDR3 protein comes from TCRdb applying MiXCR to the immunoSEQ multiplex PCR reads. The sample has about 190,000 distinct CDR3 sequences, approximately 95% seen once; the top ten hold 0.15% to 0.2%. Sequencing targeted TCR beta in T cells from blood (CD8+ and CD4+). Negative isolation was applied to CD8+ and CD4+ T cells, and FACS enrichment was applied to TEMRA cells. Points on this clonotype: Antigen: not known.

Per germline, CDR1 GTSNPN and CDR2 SVGIG (reference sequence). Trimming stripped 4 bases from V and 4 bases from J, with 6 bases between. This CDR3 contains 11 residues. The specimen was CD8+ T cells from PBMCs. This TCR was recovered from a human donor with Susac syndrome. This chain links TRBV30 with TRBJ2-3; the D is unclear. In DNA, the CDR3 is TGTGCCTGGACGGGTGCAGATACGCAGTATTTT. It codes for CAWTGADTQYF.